These T cell receptor beta chains were read from a single sample in a study of shared clonotypes between healthy human individuals. Here immunoSEQ multiplex PCR was the method, and the copy in TCRdb shows in-frame clones only, minus some. The table records over 1.5 million clones, 95% to 99% of them present only once. The specimen was naive CD4+ T cells sorted from blood. The receptors were gathered from a man aged 25-45 years in good health. The CDR3 runs from the conserved cysteine through the conserved F or W. A D gene is named only where the DNA matches it firmly. The size field is filled for only some rows; it gives once, few, many or a size class.

V gene	D gene	J gene	clone size	CDR3 protein	CDR3 DNA
TRBV5-5	TRBD1	TRBJ1-1	once	CASSLRSGGGDTEAFF	TGTGCCAGCAGCTTGAGGTCAGGGGGCGGGGACACTGAAGCTTTCTTT
TRBV4-2	TRBD1	TRBJ2-2	-	CASSRQTGDPSGELFF	TGTGCCAGCAGCCGCCAAACAGGGGACCCTTCCGGGGAGCTGTTTTTT
TRBV28	-	TRBJ1-5	once	CASTPRGQPQHF	TGTGCCAGCACCCCGAGAGGTCAGCCCCAGCATTTT
TRBV21-1	-	TRBJ2-7	-	CASSSREAGYEQYF	TGTGCCAGCAGCAGCAGGGAGGCCGGCTACGAGCAGTACTTC
TRBV18	TRBD1	TRBJ1-1	-	CASSPLGQGNTEAFF	TGTGCCAGCTCACCATTGGGACAGGGGAACACTGAAGCTTTCTTT
TRBV18	TRBD1	TRBJ1-5	-	CASSRGQGNNQPQHF	TGTGCCAGCTCTCGGGGACAGGGCAACAATCAGCCCCAGCATTTT
TRBV2	-	TRBJ1-5	-	CASRAGDNSNQPQHF	TGTGCCAGCAGGGCAGGGGACAATAGCAATCAGCCCCAGCATTTT
TRBV30	-	TRBJ2-2	-	CAWSVKGSGNTGELFF	TGTGCCTGGAGTGTTAAGGGGAGTGGTAACACCGGGGAGCTGTTTTTT
TRBV5-1	TRBD2	TRBJ2-3	-	CASSSGLAQIPDTQYF	TGCGCCAGCAGCTCTGGACTAGCCCAAATACCAGATACGCAGTATTTT
TRBV7-9	TRBD1	TRBJ1-2	few	CASSLRQGGYTF	TGTGCCAGCAGCCTCCGACAGGGGGGCTACACCTTC
TRBV29-1	TRBD2	TRBJ2-5	-	CSVETRLASETQYF	TGCAGCGTTGAGACCAGACTAGCATCGGAGACCCAGTACTTC
TRBV6-5	-	TRBJ2-1	-	CASSFVGEQFF	TGTGCCAGCAGTTTTGTGGGTGAGCAGTTCTTC
TRBV30	-	TRBJ1-2	-	CAAVYYGYTF	TGTGCCGCGGTTTACTATGGCTACACCTTC
TRBV19	TRBD1	TRBJ1-5	-	CASSKRDSPSVGNQPQHF	TGTGCCAGTAGTAAGAGGGACAGCCCTTCGGTCGGCAATCAGCCCCAGCATTTT
TRBV19	-	TRBJ1-1	-	CASSIFGEAEAFF	TGTGCCAGTAGCATCTTCGGGGAGGCTGAAGCTTTCTTT
TRBV6-1	TRBD1	TRBJ1-5	-	CASSGTGGFQPQHF	TGTGCCAGCAGTGGGACAGGGGGCTTTCAGCCCCAGCATTTT